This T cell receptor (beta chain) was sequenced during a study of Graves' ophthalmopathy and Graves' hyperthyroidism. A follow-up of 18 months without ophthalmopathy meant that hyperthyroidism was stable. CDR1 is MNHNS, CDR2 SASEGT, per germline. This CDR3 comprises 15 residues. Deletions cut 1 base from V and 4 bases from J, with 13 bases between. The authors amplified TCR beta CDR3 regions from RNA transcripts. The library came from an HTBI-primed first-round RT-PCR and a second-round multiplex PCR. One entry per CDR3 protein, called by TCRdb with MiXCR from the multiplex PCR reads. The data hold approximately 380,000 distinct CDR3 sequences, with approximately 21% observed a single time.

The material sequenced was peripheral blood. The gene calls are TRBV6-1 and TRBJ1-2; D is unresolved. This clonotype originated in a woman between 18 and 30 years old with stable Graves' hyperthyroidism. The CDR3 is CASSEVAELFYGYTF. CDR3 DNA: TGTGCCAGCAGTGAAGTGGCTGAACTGTTCTATGGCTACACCTTC.